This T cell receptor (beta chain) originates from a study of graft-versus-host responses after intestinal transplantation. The overall study: For two to three years after anti-thymocyte globulin induction, all recipients took tacrolimus and steroids.

As regards this clone: The antigen is not known.

Here immunoSEQ multiplex PCR was the method, and the copy in TCRdb shows in-frame clones only, minus some. Here the sample spans over 120,000 clones, around 90% being singletons. CDR1 is SGHNT, CDR2 YENEEA, per germline. The CDR3 is 15 amino acids. V lost 5 bases to trimming and J lost 3 bases; unmatched junction nucleotides: 5. The chain couples TRBV11-3 to TRBJ2-2; 8 bases match TRBD1. The sequence was obtained from a human donor who received an intestinal transplant. This sample comprised unstimulated CD4+ T cells sorted from spleen or lymph node cells, obtained before intestinal transplant. Here the CDR3 reads CASSSAGGDTGELFF. The CDR3, as DNA: TGTGCCAGCAGCAGCGCAGGGGGCGACACCGGGGAGCTGTTTTTT.